The text below deals with one TCR beta chain. Its cognate antigen is unknown. This sample is drawn from a study of cytomegalovirus exposure and HLA in healthy donors. Study conclusions and caveats: The classifier reportedly diagnosed cytomegalovirus status with high specificity and sensitivity.

Trimming removed 2 bases at V and 2 bases at J, with 12 bases between. Germline V gives CDR1 MNHEY, CDR2 SMNVEV (reference sequence). CDR3 length: 16 residues. The PCR had 60 Vbeta and 13 Jbeta primers. Sequenced by immunoSEQ multiplex PCR; TCRdb stores in-frame clones only, minus some. The sample has approximately 260,000 clones; approximately 84% are singletons. This TCR derives from a middle-aged woman in good health and CMV-seropositive. This chain connects TRBV27 to TRBJ2-2; D may be TRBD1 (6 bases). The sample consisted of PBMCs. The CDR3, as DNA: TGTGCCAGCAGTTTAAGGGGGACATCTAACACCGGGGAGCTGTTTTTT. Translating gives CASSLRGTSNTGELFF.